Listed below are T cell receptor beta chains from one sample, sequenced in a study of spatial heterogeneity in lung cancer. TCRdb re-called the 5' RACE reads through MiXCR, storing one row per CDR3 protein. The table includes nearly 80,000 distinct CDR3 sequences, about 7.8% detected once. Sequenced material: PBMCs, taken at surgery. The receptors shown here come from a male donor with early-stage non-small cell lung cancer. Each CDR3 is given with its conserved first and last residue. A D gene is named only where the DNA matches it firmly. The size of a clone is reported for some rows only, either as once, few or many, or as a class for expanded clones.

clone_size	v_call	d_call	j_call	cdr3_nt	cdr3_aa
-	TRBV12-3/TRBV12-4	-	TRBJ1-2	TGTGCCAGCAGTTCCCCCCGGGCGGGCTACACCTTC	CASSSPRAGYTF
many	TRBV12-3/TRBV12-4	TRBD2	TRBJ2-7	TGTGCCAGCAGTCCTCGACTAGCGGGAGCGTCCGAGCAGTACTTC	CASSPRLAGASEQYF
many	TRBV7-2	-	TRBJ1-1	TGTGCCAGCAGCCCGATCGGGAGGGTTGAAGCTTTCTTT	CASSPIGRVEAFF
few	TRBV2	-	TRBJ2-1	TGTGCCAGCAGTGCGGGACGGACTTCCAATGAGCAGTTCTTC	CASSAGRTSNEQFF
few	TRBV19	-	TRBJ2-3	TGTGCCAGTAGTATCGGTCTCGGGACCACAGATACGCAGTATTTT	CASSIGLGTTDTQYF
many	TRBV20-1	-	TRBJ1-2	TGCAGTGTCTCATGGAGAGACTATGGCTACACCTTC	CSVSWRDYGYTF
many	TRBV12-3/TRBV12-4	TRBD1	TRBJ2-7	TGTGCCAGCAGGAAGACAGGGGTCTACGAGCAGTACTTC	CASRKTGVYEQYF
many	TRBV4-1	-	TRBJ2-7	TGCGCCAGCAGCCAAGTAGGGCTGGGAACGCGGCAGTACTTC	CASSQVGLGTRQYF
many	TRBV7-9	TRBD2	TRBJ2-3	TGTGCCAGCAGCTTAGAGGTAGCGGGAGGCACAGATACGCAGTATTTT	CASSLEVAGGTDTQYF
few	TRBV23-1	-	TRBJ2-7	TGCGCCAGCAGTCCCCCGAGCAGGTCCTACGAGCAGTACTTC	CASSPPSRSYEQYF
few	TRBV3-1	-	TRBJ2-7	TGTGCCAGCAGCCGCCGAGGGGGCGGGAGATACGAGAACGAGCAGTACTTC	CASSRRGGGRYENEQYF
-	TRBV5-1	-	TRBJ2-3	TGCGCCAGCAGCTTGGAAGGCACAGATACGCAGTATTTT	CASSLEGTDTQYF
many	TRBV9	TRBD1	TRBJ1-2	TGTGCCAGCAGCCCGGGACAGGGGGATGGCTACACCTTC	CASSPGQGDGYTF
-	TRBV20-1	-	TRBJ2-7	TGCAGTGCTGCCGGGACTCGTTTTGGGTACGAGCAGTACTTC	CSAAGTRFGYEQYF
-	TRBV24-1	TRBD1	TRBJ2-1	TGTGCCACCAGTGGGACCGGACAGGGGAAGGGCAATGAGCAGTTCTTC	CATSGTGQGKGNEQFF
few	TRBV20-1	TRBD1	TRBJ1-1	TGCAGTGCTAGAGAACAGGGACAGGGGGGTTTCTATGAAGCTTTCTTT	CSAREQGQGGFYEAFF
-	TRBV5-1	-	TRBJ2-1	TGCGCCAGCAGCCTGGGGCCGGCCGGGGAGCAGTTCTTC	CASSLGPAGEQFF
many	TRBV4-1	-	TRBJ2-7	TGCGCCAGCAGCCAAGAAACCCTCGGGGAGTACGAGCAGTACTTC	CASSQETLGEYEQYF
few	TRBV12-3/TRBV12-4	-	TRBJ1-1	TGTGCCAGCAGTTTCAGCCACACTGAAGCTTTCTTT	CASSFSHTEAFF
-	TRBV10-3	-	TRBJ1-5	TGTGCCATCAGTGAATTGGGAAGTGGTGTAGATCAGCCCCAGCATTTT	CAISELGSGVDQPQHF
few	TRBV7-9	-	TRBJ2-1	TGTGCCAGCAGCCCCCCCCGACCTAGAAACAATGAGCAGTTCTTC	CASSPPRPRNNEQFF
few	TRBV24-1	TRBD2	TRBJ2-3	TGTGCCACCAGTGATTCTAGCGGGCTCTACACAGATACGCAGTATTTT	CATSDSSGLYTDTQYF
many	TRBV4-2	TRBD2	TRBJ2-7	TGTGCCAGCAGTCGGGACTATTCCTACGAGCAGTACTTC	CASSRDYSYEQYF
many	TRBV20-1	TRBD2	TRBJ2-1	TGCAGTGGCGGACTAGAAGGGCCTGAGCAGTTCTTC	CSGGLEGPEQFF
few	TRBV7-9	-	TRBJ1-1	TGTGCCAGCAGCTTCGCTCCGAGTGAAGCTTTCTTT	CASSFAPSEAFF
-	TRBV20-1	TRBD1	TRBJ1-1	TGCAGTGCTAGCCTAGGCGGGACAGGGGGAGCTTTCTTT	CSASLGGTGGAFF
many	TRBV29-1	-	TRBJ1-2	TGCAGCGTTGAAGGGGGTACGCGGACTGGCTACACCTTC	CSVEGGTRTGYTF
-	TRBV7-9	TRBD2	TRBJ2-2	TGTGCCAGCAGCCCCGGCGAGCGGGGGAACACCGGGGAGCTGTTTTTT	CASSPGERGNTGELFF
many	TRBV4-3	-	TRBJ2-7	TGCGCCAGCAGCCAAGATTTACAGCCTTACTACGAGCAGTACTTC	CASSQDLQPYYEQYF
-	TRBV6-1	-	TRBJ2-7	TGTGCCAGCAGCCCACTCGCACAACTTCGACCTTCTAAGGGCGAGCAGTACTTC	CASSPLAQLRPSKGEQYF
few	TRBV24-1	TRBD2	TRBJ2-7	TGTGCCACCAGTGATCACGGGACTAGCGGGATCTACGAGCAGTACTTC	CATSDHGTSGIYEQYF
many	TRBV6-4	-	TRBJ1-1	TGTGCCAGCAGTGACCCTAGGGGGAGCCACACTGAAGCTTTCTTT	CASSDPRGSHTEAFF
-	TRBV10-2	-	TRBJ1-1	TGCGCCAGCAGTGAGGGTCCTCGGGCTGAAGCTTTCTTT	CASSEGPRAEAFF
few	TRBV5-1	TRBD2	TRBJ2-3	TGCGCCAGCATCTCCGGGACTAGCGGGACGTCAACGCAGTATTTT	CASISGTSGTSTQYF
few	TRBV5-1	-	TRBJ1-4	TGCGCCAGCAGCTTGGATACGGGTGGCGAAAAACTGTTTTTT	CASSLDTGGEKLFF
many	TRBV7-2	-	TRBJ2-5	TGTGCCAGCAGCCCACTCTTGCAAGAGACCCAGTACTTC	CASSPLLQETQYF
many	TRBV3-1	-	TRBJ2-3	TGTGCCAGCAGACAGGGTTCCACAGATACGCAGTATTTT	CASRQGSTDTQYF
many	TRBV9	-	TRBJ1-1	TGTGCCAGCAGCGTAGGAGGGAGTGAAGCTTTCTTT	CASSVGGSEAFF
many	TRBV11-2	-	TRBJ2-3	TGTGCCAGCAGCTTAGACTTACGTGGAAATACGCAGTATTTT	CASSLDLRGNTQYF
many	TRBV11-2	-	TRBJ2-5	TGTGCCAGCAGCTTTACGGCAGGCGAGGAGACCCAGTACTTC	CASSFTAGEETQYF
many	TRBV10-1	-	TRBJ2-1	TGCGCCAGCAGTGAGTCCAGAGGGCCGATCTACAATGAGCAGTTCTTC	CASSESRGPIYNEQFF
many	TRBV5-1	TRBD2	TRBJ2-1	TGCGCCAGCAGCTCGGGACTAGCGGGAGGTGACTCCCACAATGAGCAGTTCTTC	CASSSGLAGGDSHNEQFF
-	TRBV7-9	-	TRBJ1-2	TGTGCCAGCAGCTTAGCTCATGGCTACACCTTC	CASSLAHGYTF
many	TRBV29-1	-	TRBJ2-6	TGCAGCGTTGATTCTGGGGCCAACGTCCTGACTTTC	CSVDSGANVLTF
many	TRBV5-1	TRBD2	TRBJ2-3	TGCGCCAGCAGCCCTTCGACTAGCGGGAGTGCAGATACGCAGTATTTT	CASSPSTSGSADTQYF
many	TRBV4-1	TRBD1	TRBJ2-7	TGCGCCAGCAGCTACTTACAGGGGGTTGTGTACGAGCAGTACTTC	CASSYLQGVVYEQYF
-	TRBV11-3	TRBD1	TRBJ2-1	TGTGCCAGCAGCTTAGCCCCGGGACAGGGTCTATTTGAGCAGTTCTTC	CASSLAPGQGLFEQFF
few	TRBV5-1	TRBD1	TRBJ1-5	TGCGCCAGCAGCCCCGGGGACAGCTTCAATCAGCCCCAGCATTTT	CASSPGDSFNQPQHF
few	TRBV30	TRBD2	TRBJ2-7	TGTGCCTGGAACTGGGCAGCGGGAGGATGGGAGCAGTACTTC	CAWNWAAGGWEQYF
many	TRBV19	TRBD2	TRBJ2-1	TGTGCCAGTAGTCCCTCCCTAGCGGGCCTTTACAATGAGCAGTTCTTC	CASSPSLAGLYNEQFF
few	TRBV5-1	-	TRBJ1-2	TGCGCCAGCAGCTTGGCCAGTCCAGCCTCCTATGGCTACACCTTC	CASSLASPASYGYTF
many	TRBV5-1	-	TRBJ2-7	TGCGCCAGCAGTGAGGGCGAGATCTCCTACGAGCAGTACTTC	CASSEGEISYEQYF